This TCR beta chain stems from a study of regulatory T cells in long-lasting Graves disease. Time point indicated: newly diagnosed GD, antithyroid drugs for less than 3 months. RNA from PBMCs was the source of the TCR library. iRepertoire HTBI primers and Arm-PCR of CDR3 regions built TCR beta libraries. Via MiXCR, TCRdb re-called the multiplex PCR reads, giving one row per CDR3 protein. The profile shows fewer than 650,000 distinct CDR3 sequences, about 16% of them singletons. This clonotype turned up a few times. Its antigen remains unknown. An end of the junction differs from the germline gene, which may be a read error. The germline gives CDR1 SGHNT, CDR2 YENEEA. The CDR3 sequence is 14 residues long. Notes on the study in general: Persistent cases favored TRBV28, TRBJ1-2 and TRBJ2-5.

Another study also made use of these data, one on T cells in Graves' hyperthyroidism and ophthalmopathy. That source adds: The TCR CDR3 was amplified in a first-round RT-PCR using the HTBI primer set.

The TCR was taken from a man aged 18 to 30 with Graves disease. The source was peripheral blood mononuclear cells (PBMCs), collected at new diagnosis, from a patient treated with antithyroid drugs. The chain combines TRBV11-3 with TRBJ2-4; D remains unclear. The CDR3 bases are TGTGCCGGCAGCTCTGACTCACACCCAAACATTCAGTACTTC. This sequence encodes CAGSSDSHPNIQYF.